The 5 T cell receptor beta chains in this list originate from one sample, sequenced in a study of blood T cell repertoires in COVID-19. Clones were sequenced by immunoSEQ multiplex PCR, and TCRdb holds only the in-frame ones, with some missing. Here the sample spans around 130,000 clones, approximately 89% being singletons. The sequencing input was peripheral blood. The receptors here all came from a man aged 60 to 69 with active or convalescent COVID-19.

The chain recombines TRBV11-2 with TRBJ1-2; 8 positions match TRBD1. V trimming: 3 bases; J trimming: 8 bases; junction bases outside the gene matches: 8. Per the germline V gene, CDR1 is SGHAT and CDR2 is FQNNGV. The CDR3 runs to 14 residues. The CDR3 reads CASSLSVTGDGYTF. CDR3 DNA sequence: TGTGCCAGCAGCTTGTCCGTGACAGGGGACGGCTACACCTTC. Combining the CDR3 with reference TRBV11-2 and TRBJ1-2 gives the whole variable domain EAGVAQSPRYKIIEKRQSVAFWCNPISGHATLYWYQQILGQGPKLLIQFQNNGVVDDSQLPKDRFSAERLKGVDSTLKIQPAKLEDSAVYLCASSLSVTGDGYTFGSGTRLTVV.

The sample holds one count of this clone. The chain couples TRBV28 to TRBJ1-6; D gene uncertain. The CDR3 covers 12 residues. The V end was cut by 3 bases, the J end by 8 bases, with 5 bases between. Germline V lookup: CDR1 MDHEN, CDR2 SYDVKM. In DNA form, the CDR3 reads TGTGCCAGCAGTTTCACAGATTCACCCCTCCACTTT. Amino acid sequence: CASSFTDSPLHF.

This clone was seen a handful of times. CDR3 bases: TGTGCCAGCAGTTACTTGGGGACAGGGGGATACGAGCAGTACTTC. Protein sequence: CASSYLGTGGYEQYF. The rearrangement uses TRBV6-2 or TRBV6-3 and TRBJ2-7, with 11 bases that match TRBD1. Losses at the gene ends were 1 base for V and 4 bases for J; bases not matched to a gene: 3. The CDR3 consists of 15 residues. The germline V gene has CDR1 MNHEY and CDR2 SVGEGT.

This chain connects TRBV19 to TRBJ2-1, with 11 bases identical to TRBD2. The V and J ends lost 1 base and 8 bases, in that order; junction bases with no gene match: 13. CDR1 is LNHDA, CDR2 SQIVND, per germline (reference sequence). The CDR3 is 18 amino acids. This CDR3 is CASSIVGTSGPGGDEQFF. Written as DNA, the CDR3 is TGTGCCAGTAGTATAGTCGGGACTAGCGGACCGGGCGGCGATGAGCAGTTCTTC.

This chain connects TRBV5-1 to TRBJ2-5; D ambiguous. The V end was cut by 2 bases, the J end by 2 bases, with 4 bases between. This CDR3 comprises 12 residues. Looked up from germline, CDR1 is SGHRS and CDR2 is YFSETQ. CDR3 protein: CASSFQQETQYF. DNA for the CDR3: TGCGCCAGCAGCTTCCAGCAAGAGACCCAGTACTTC.